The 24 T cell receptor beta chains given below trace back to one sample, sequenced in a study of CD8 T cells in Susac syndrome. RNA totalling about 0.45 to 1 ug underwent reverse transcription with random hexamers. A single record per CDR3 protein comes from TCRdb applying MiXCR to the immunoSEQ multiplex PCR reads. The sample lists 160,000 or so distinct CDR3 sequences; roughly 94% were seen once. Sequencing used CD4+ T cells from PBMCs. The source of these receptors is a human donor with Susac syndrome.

As DNA, the CDR3 is TGCAGTGCCGTGACTAGCGCGTACACAGATACGCAGTATTTT. Protein sequence: CSAVTSAYTDTQYF. The chain couples TRBV20-1 to TRBJ2-3; TRBD2 matches at 8 bases. Germline lookup yields CDR1 DFQATT and CDR2 SNEGSKA (reference sequence). The CDR3 sequence is 14 residues long. With 6 bases clipped from V and 2 bases from J, the junction kept 7 bases outside the gene matches.

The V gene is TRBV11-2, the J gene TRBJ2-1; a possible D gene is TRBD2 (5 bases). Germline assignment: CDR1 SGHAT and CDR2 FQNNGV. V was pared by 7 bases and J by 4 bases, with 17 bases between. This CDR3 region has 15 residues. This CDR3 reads CASTSSVGSYNEQFF. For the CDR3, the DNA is TGTGCCAGCACCTCCTCGGTGGGGAGTTACAATGAGCAGTTCTTC.

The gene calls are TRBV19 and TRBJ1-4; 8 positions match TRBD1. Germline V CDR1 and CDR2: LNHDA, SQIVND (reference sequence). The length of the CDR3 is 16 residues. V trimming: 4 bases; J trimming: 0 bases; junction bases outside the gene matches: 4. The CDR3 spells CASSRRQGPTNEKLFF. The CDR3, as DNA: TGTGCCAGTAGTAGGAGACAGGGGCCAACTAATGAAAAACTGTTTTTT.

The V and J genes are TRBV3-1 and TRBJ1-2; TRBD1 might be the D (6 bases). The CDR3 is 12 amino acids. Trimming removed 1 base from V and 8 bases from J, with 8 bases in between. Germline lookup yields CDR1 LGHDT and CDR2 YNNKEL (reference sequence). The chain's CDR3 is CASSQVDSGYTF. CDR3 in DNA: TGTGCCAGCAGCCAAGTGGACAGCGGCTACACCTTC.

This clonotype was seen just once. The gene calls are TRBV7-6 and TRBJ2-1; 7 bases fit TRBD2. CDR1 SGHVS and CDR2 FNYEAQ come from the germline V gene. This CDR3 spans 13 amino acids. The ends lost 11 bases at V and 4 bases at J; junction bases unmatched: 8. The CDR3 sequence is CASSEREYNEQFF. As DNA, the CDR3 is TGTGCCTCGTCGGAGCGGGAATACAATGAGCAGTTCTTC.

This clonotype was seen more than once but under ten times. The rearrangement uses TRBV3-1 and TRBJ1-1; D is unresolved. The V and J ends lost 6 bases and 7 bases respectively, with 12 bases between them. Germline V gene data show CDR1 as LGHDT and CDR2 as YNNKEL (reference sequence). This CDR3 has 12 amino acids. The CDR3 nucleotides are TGTGCCAGCAGTTTAAACGGGATTGAAGCTTTCTTT. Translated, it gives CASSLNGIEAFF.

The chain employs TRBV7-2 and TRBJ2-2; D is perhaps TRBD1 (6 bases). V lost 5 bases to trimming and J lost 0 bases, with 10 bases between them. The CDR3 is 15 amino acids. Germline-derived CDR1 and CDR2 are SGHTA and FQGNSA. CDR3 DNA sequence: TGTGCCAGCAGCCTAAGGACAGCGAACACCGGGGAGCTGTTTTTT. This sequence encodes CASSLRTANTGELFF.

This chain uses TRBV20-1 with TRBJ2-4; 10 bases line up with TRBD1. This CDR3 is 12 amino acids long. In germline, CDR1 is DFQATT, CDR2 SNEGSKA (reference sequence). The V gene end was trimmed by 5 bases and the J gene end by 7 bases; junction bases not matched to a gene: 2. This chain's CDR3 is CSAGTGVNIQYF. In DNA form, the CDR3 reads TGCAGTGCTGGGACAGGGGTCAACATTCAGTACTTC.

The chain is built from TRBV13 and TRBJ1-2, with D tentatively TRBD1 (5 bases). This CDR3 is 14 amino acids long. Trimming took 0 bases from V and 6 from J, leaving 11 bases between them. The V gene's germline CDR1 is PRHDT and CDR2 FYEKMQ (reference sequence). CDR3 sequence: CASSLGRQSHGYTF. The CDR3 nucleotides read TGTGCCAGCAGCTTAGGACGACAGTCCCATGGCTACACCTTC.

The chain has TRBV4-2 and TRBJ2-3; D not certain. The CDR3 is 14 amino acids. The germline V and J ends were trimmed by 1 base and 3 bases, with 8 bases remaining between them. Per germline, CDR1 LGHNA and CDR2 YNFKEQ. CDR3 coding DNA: TGTGCCAGCAGCCAAGCCCGGACGACAGATACGCAGTATTTT. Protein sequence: CASSQARTTDTQYF.

CDR3 DNA: TGCAGCGTCTCGGACAGGCAAGACACTGAAGCTTTCTTT. Amino acid sequence: CSVSDRQDTEAFF. The chain links TRBV29-1 to TRBJ1-1, with TRBD1 identical over 7 bases. V shed 6 bases, J shed 3 bases, and the junction held 7 bases outside the gene matches. CDR3 size: 13 residues. Germline-derived CDR1 and CDR2 are SQVTM and ANQGSEA.

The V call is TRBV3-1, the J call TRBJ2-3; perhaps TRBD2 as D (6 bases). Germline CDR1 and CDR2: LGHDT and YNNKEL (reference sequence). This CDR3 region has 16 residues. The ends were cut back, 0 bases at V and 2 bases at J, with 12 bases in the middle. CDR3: CASSQEVGGNTDTQYF. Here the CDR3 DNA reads TGTGCCAGCAGCCAAGAGGTGGGGGGTAACACAGATACGCAGTATTTT.

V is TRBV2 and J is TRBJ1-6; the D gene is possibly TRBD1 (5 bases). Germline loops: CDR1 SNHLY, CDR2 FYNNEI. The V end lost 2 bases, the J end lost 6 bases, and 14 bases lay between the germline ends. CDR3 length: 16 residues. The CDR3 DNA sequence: TGTGCCAGCAGTGAATCGAGGGGACTGCGTAATTCACCCCTCCACTTT. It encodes CASSESRGLRNSPLHF.

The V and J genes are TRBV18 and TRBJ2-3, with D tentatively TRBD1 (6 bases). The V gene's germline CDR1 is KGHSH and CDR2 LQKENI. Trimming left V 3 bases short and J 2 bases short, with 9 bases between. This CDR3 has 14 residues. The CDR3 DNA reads TGTGCCAGCTCACCGGGGGCCCCCACAGATACGCAGTATTTT. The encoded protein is CASSPGAPTDTQYF.

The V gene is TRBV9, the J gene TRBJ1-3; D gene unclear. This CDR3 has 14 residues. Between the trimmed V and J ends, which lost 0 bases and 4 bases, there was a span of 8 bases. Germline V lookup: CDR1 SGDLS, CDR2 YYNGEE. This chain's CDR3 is CASSVGAPGNTIYF. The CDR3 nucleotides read TGTGCCAGCAGCGTAGGGGCTCCGGGAAACACCATATATTTT.

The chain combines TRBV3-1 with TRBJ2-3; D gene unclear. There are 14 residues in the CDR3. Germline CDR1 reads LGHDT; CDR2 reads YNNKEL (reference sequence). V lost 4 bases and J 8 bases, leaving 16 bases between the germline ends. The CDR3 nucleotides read TGTGCCAGCAGCCCAGCCGGCGGTAGTGGTACGCAGTATTTT. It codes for CASSPAGGSGTQYF.

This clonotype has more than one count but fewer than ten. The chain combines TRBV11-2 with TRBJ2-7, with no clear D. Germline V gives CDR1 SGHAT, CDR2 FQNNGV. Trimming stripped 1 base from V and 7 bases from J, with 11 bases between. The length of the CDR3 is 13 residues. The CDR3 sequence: CASSLVRDGEQYF. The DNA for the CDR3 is TGTGCCAGCAGCTTAGTCAGAGACGGGGAGCAGTACTTC.

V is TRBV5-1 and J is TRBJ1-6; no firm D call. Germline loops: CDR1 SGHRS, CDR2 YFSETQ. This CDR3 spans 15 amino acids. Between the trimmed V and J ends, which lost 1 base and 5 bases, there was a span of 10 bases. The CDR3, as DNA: TGCGCCAGCAGCTTGTCACAGTCCGATAATTCACCCCTCCACTTT. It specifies CASSLSQSDNSPLHF. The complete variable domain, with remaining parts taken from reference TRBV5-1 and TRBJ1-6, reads KAGVTQTPRYLIKTRGQQVTLSCSPISGHRSVSWYQQTPGQGLQFLFEYFSETQRNKGNFPGRFSGRQFSNSRSEMNVSTLELGDSALYLCASSLSQSDNSPLHFGNGTRLTVT.

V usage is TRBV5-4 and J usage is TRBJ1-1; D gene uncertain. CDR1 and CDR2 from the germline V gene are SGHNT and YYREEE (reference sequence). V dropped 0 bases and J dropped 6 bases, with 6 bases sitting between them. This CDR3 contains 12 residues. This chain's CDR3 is CASSLEWAEAFF. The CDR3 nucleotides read TGTGCCAGCAGCTTGGAATGGGCTGAAGCTTTCTTT.

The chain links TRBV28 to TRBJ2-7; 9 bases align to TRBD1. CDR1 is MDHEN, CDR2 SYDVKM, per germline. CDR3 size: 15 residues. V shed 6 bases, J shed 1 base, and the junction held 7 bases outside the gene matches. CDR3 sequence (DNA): TGTGCCAGCAGCATACCGGGACAGGGATCCTACGAGCAGTACTTC. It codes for CASSIPGQGSYEQYF.

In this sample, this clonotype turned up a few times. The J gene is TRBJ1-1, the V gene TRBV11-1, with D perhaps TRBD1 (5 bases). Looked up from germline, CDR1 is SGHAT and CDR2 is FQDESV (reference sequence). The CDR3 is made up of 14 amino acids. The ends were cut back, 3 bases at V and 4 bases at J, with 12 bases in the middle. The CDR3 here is CASSFSRGTTEAFF. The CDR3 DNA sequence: TGTGCCAGCAGCTTCTCAAGGGGTACCACTGAAGCTTTCTTT.

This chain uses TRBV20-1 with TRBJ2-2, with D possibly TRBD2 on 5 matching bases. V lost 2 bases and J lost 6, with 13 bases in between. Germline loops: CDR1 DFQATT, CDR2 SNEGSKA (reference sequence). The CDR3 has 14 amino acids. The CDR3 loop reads CSARSPGRAGELFF. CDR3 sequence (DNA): TGCAGTGCTAGATCCCCTGGGCGGGCCGGGGAGCTGTTTTTT.

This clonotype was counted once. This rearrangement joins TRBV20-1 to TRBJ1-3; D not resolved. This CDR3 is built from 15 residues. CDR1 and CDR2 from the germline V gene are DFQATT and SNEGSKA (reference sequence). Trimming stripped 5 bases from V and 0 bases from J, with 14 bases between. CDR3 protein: CSAPFAGYSGNTIYF. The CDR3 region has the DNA TGCAGTGCTCCCTTCGCGGGGTACTCTGGAAACACCATATATTTT.

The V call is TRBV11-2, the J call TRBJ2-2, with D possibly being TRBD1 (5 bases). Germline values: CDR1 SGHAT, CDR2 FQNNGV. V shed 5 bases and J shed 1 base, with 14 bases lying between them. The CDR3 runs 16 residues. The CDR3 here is CASSPTRVQNTGELFF. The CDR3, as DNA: TGTGCCAGCAGCCCGACCAGGGTGCAGAACACCGGGGAGCTGTTTTTT.